This TCR beta chain emerged from a study of blood T cell repertoires in COVID-19. The overall study: COVID-19 samples from acute and convalescent phases originated in the United States, Italy and Spain.

This clone was found a few times. From germline, CDR1 is MGHDK and CDR2 SYGVNS. The CDR3 covers 17 residues. V lost 3 bases to trimming and J lost 3 bases; unmatched junction nucleotides: 8. The cohort comprised adults aged roughly 18 to 95 years residing in 20 to 25 US areas. Categorization into cohorts depended on clinical history that participants reported. Two negative PCRs, clearance, or symptom resolution had been documented for recovered Cohort 3 donors. The assay was immunoSEQ multiplex PCR, and TCRdb's table has in-frame clones only and misses some. The sample yields about 180,000 clones, about 78% seen once.

The sequence derives from a woman in her forties or fifties who had recovered from COVID-19. The gene calls are TRBV25-1 and TRBJ1-2; 12 bases line up with TRBD1. Sequenced: PBMCs or T cells enriched from blood (not recorded which). CDR3 coding DNA: TGTGCCAGCAGTGATTGGGGACAGGGGGCGTCCGACTATGGCTACACCTTC. It encodes CASSDWGQGASDYGYTF.